This TCR beta chain was profiled in a study of T cells in Graves' hyperthyroidism and ophthalmopathy (dated by TCRdb to the late 2010s). In terms of the full investigation: Peripheral blood samples were taken at initial diagnosis, before any treatment was given. A discovery cohort of roughly 100 patients, roughly 45 with Graves' ophthalmopathy and more than 55 with stable Graves' hyperthyroidism, was used to find distinguishing TCR V-J signatures. Whether ophthalmopathy could be predicted prospectively was tested in an independent validation cohort made up of 18 to 20 hyperthyroidism patients plus 17 patients who later progressed to ophthalmopathy. The roughly 91 discovery patients were randomly divided into training and test sets at a 7:3 ratio. Thyroid tissue and blood T-cell repertoires from six Graves' hyperthyroidism patients were also compared in the study. After blood sampling, hyperthyroidism patients were treated with methimazole at a starting dose of 30 mg daily, and ophthalmopathy patients were treated with high-dose intravenous methylprednisolone. TCR Vbeta CDR3 sequencing of some 140 peripheral blood samples (about 45 ophthalmopathy, 75 to 80 hyperthyroidism and about 17 progressor patients) is reported in the paper. Overall study outcomes, separate from this receptor: No statistical method was used to fix the sample size in advance, and group allocation was not hidden from the investigators. Blood samples also contained most of the expanded thyroid clonotypes (frequency above 0.001), which suggests that blood repertoires may reflect thyroid immune responses. In validation, the model predicted progression to ophthalmopathy a median of roughly six months before onset, with over 55% sensitivity and about 72% specificity. Ophthalmopathy was separated from stable hyperthyroidism by a 13 V-J signature model, with over 85% sensitivity and roughly 84% specificity obtained in cross-validation and 80%/75% obtained in testing.

TCR beta CDR3 regions were amplified from RNA transcripts. A first-round RT-PCR of the TCR CDR3 used the HTBI primer set with the Qiagen OneStep RT-PCR kit. A second multiplex PCR round built the libraries, followed by size selection and purification. Sequencing of the libraries was done on an Illumina HiSeq2000 using paired-end 100 bp reads. Turning to the authors' computational methods: SOAPnuke was used to process the raw data, removing reads that contained adapters or uncalled bases, had a mean Phred below 15, or lacked an exact match to the constant primer or identifier. High-quality paired reads were merged with COPE v1.2.5, and unique nucleotide sequences were defined as clonotypes. Clonotypes were aligned to IMGT TRBV, TRBD and TRBJ reference segments using MiTCR v1.1. The analysis was restricted to V-J combinations with a frequency above 0.0001, which together covered 99.2% of the repertoires. A TCS score was defined as the ratio of F50 (clonal expansion) to E x V (chaos), with BLOSUM62-based TCRdist applied between CDR3 peptides within each V-J. Welch's t-statistics and random forest reduced roughly 500 V-J features to fewer than 15, which were used in a naive Bayes classifier (R e1071). Thyroid-blood repertoire similarity was quantified with the Morisita-Horn index. TCRdb itself trimmed the public reads at Q25 with fastp, ran MiXCR and retained productive beta chains. Identical CDR3 protein sequences are pooled into one entry, listed with their most common genes and DNA. The V and J calls here are based on TCRdb, not the publication. The sample table holds nearly 750,000 distinct CDR3 sequences, of which roughly 32% were seen once. Around 32% of the sample is taken by the ten largest.

CDR1 SGHKS and CDR2 YYEKEE are derived from the germline V gene (reference sequence). Trimming takes 4 bases from V and 1 base from J, and the germline ends sit 17 bases apart. Spanning cysteine to phenylalanine, the CDR3 consists of 16 amino acids. Kept here is only the CDR3 DNA, which spans 48 bases and is read in frame from base 1. Stable Graves' hyperthyroidism was defined as no progression to ophthalmopathy during 18 months of follow-up. Hyperthyroidism patients were newly diagnosed, had a disease duration of under 2 months, and were aged 18 to 65 years. The study excluded patients with uncontrolled infections, other autoimmune diseases, pregnancy or lactation. Clinical symptoms, serum thyroxine and TRAb, thyroid ultrasound, and orbital computed tomography formed the basis for the diagnoses. PBMCs were separated from around 9.1 ml of fresh peripheral blood using Ficoll-Paque density gradient centrifugation. Total RNA was extracted using Trizol reagent, and RNA quality was assessed on an Agilent 2100 Bioanalyzer.

This clonotype was found a few times. It lacks a known antigen. Per-base quality was not reported, and no clone a single base away is much larger than it. Sequencing was done on a sample of blood. The clonotype was recovered from a middle-aged woman with Graves' hyperthyroidism. The rearrangement combines TRBV5-5 with TRBJ1-1; a tentative D match to TRBD1 spans 5 bases. The DNA sequence reads TGTGCCAGCAGCGCAAAATTTGGGCAGGGGAACACTGAAGCTTTCTTT. It translates as CASSAKFGQGNTEAFF.